The clone carrying this T cell receptor (beta chain) showed up just a few times. The record originates from a study of blood T cells in healthy people across ages. This CDR3 comprises 14 residues. Trimming took off 0 bases at V and 0 bases at J, with 8 bases between the two ends. CDR1 is DFQATT and CDR2 is SNEGSKA in the germline V gene (reference sequence). Alongside a J-beta primer mix, a sample-barcoded 5' primer served in a second PCR lasting roughly 7 to 11 cycles. MiXCR, applied by TCRdb to the 5' RACE reads, yields one record per CDR3 protein. The table lists about 1.6 million distinct CDR3 sequences, about 35% of them singletons.

Sample: blood. The gene calls are TRBV20-1 and TRBJ1-1; D is possibly TRBD1 (5 bases). The sequence derives from a woman in her thirties in good health. CDR3 in DNA: TGCAGTGCTAGAGAGACAGCCATGAACACTGAAGCTTTCTTT. Translated: CSARETAMNTEAFF.